The 13 T cell receptor beta chains presented below share a single source sample, sequenced in a study of blood T cell repertoires in COVID-19. Assay: immunoSEQ multiplex PCR; the TCRdb copy retains only in-frame clones and omits some. The sample has about 88,000 clones, 88% seen once; the top ten hold more than 9.5%. The sequencing sample was made of peripheral blood. Receptor source: a man older than 75 with acute or convalescent COVID-19.

The rearrangement links TRBV3-1 (or the pseudogene TRBV3-2) to TRBJ1-5, with a tentative D call TRBD1 (5 bases). V gave up 1 base and J gave up 6 bases, with 10 bases separating them. This CDR3 spans 14 amino acids. Germline-derived CDR1 and CDR2 are LGHDT and YNNKEL (reference sequence). The CDR3 sequence is CASSQVQGTQPQHF. CDR3 nucleotides: TGTGCCAGCAGCCAAGTTCAGGGAACTCAGCCCCAGCATTTT.

The chain uses TRBV19 and TRBJ2-1; TRBD2 matches at 9 bases. The CDR3 is 17 amino acids. Germline V gene data show CDR1 as LNHDA and CDR2 as SQIVND (reference sequence). V lost 4 bases to trimming and J lost 3 bases; unmatched junction nucleotides: 10. The CDR3 DNA follows: TGTGCCAGTAGTACCCGTAGTAGCGGGAGATTCTACAATGAGCAGTTCTTC. Amino acids: CASSTRSSGRFYNEQFF.

The chain has TRBV7-2 and TRBJ1-4; 7 bases line up with TRBD1. This CDR3 comprises 16 residues. V lost 1 base and J lost 3; bases outside the gene matches: 5. Germline values: CDR1 SGHTA, CDR2 FQGNSA. CDR3 amino acids: CASSLGPGGANEKLFF. The CDR3 nucleotides are TGTGCCAGCAGCTTAGGCCCAGGGGGAGCTAATGAAAAACTGTTTTTT. The full variable domain, with the rest looked up from reference TRBV7-2 and TRBJ1-4, is GAGVSQSPSNKVTEKGKDVELRCDPISGHTALYWYRQSLGQGLEFLIYFQGNSAPDKSGLPSDRFSAERTGGSVSTLTIQRTQQEDSAVYLCASSLGPGGANEKLFFGSGTQLSVL.

The chain links TRBV20-1 to TRBJ2-2; 8 bases align to TRBD2. Per germline, CDR1 DFQATT and CDR2 SNEGSKA (reference sequence). The CDR3 is 15 residues long. V lost 3 bases and J lost 5; bases outside the gene matches: 8. The CDR3 loop is CSASLAGGRTGELFF. The CDR3 nucleotides read TGCAGTGCTAGTCTGGCGGGAGGTCGGACCGGGGAGCTGTTTTTT.

This chain joins TRBV29-1 and TRBJ2-1, with 7 bases aligning to TRBD1. Germline V gene data show CDR1 as SQVTM and CDR2 as ANQGSEA. V lost 7 bases and J lost 4; bases outside the gene matches: 13. The CDR3 is 15 residues long. The CDR3 here is CSAANRDRSYNEQFF. In DNA form, the CDR3 reads TGCAGCGCTGCGAACCGGGACAGATCTTACAATGAGCAGTTCTTC.

This clone was seen a single time. This chain links TRBV6-6 with TRBJ1-3; 7 bases align to TRBD1. Germline V gene data show CDR1 as MNHNY and CDR2 as SVGAGI (reference sequence). This CDR3 comprises 12 residues. V shed 6 bases, J shed 6 bases, and the junction held 2 bases outside the gene matches. DNA for the CDR3: TGTGCCAGCAGGACAGGGCCAAACACCATATATTTT. Residues: CASRTGPNTIYF.

The gene calls are TRBV7-2 and TRBJ2-2, with 9 bases fitting TRBD1. CDR3 length equals 15 residues. Germline V CDR1 and CDR2: SGHTA, FQGNSA. V lost 1 base and J lost 6; bases outside the gene matches: 3. The CDR3 bases are TGTGCCAGCAGCTTAGGACAGGGGGTGGCCGGGGAGCTGTTTTTT. Protein product: CASSLGQGVAGELFF. Together with reference TRBV7-2 and TRBJ2-2, the CDR3 gives the full variable domain: GAGVSQSPSNKVTEKGKDVELRCDPISGHTALYWYRQSLGQGLEFLIYFQGNSAPDKSGLPSDRFSAERTGGSVSTLTIQRTQQEDSAVYLCASSLGQGVAGELFFGEGSRLTVL.

The chain couples TRBV19 to TRBJ1-3, with a possible D match to TRBD1 (5 bases). V was shortened by 4 bases and J by 0 bases, with 10 bases between the two germline ends. The CDR3 is 15 amino acids. Per the germline V gene, CDR1 is LNHDA and CDR2 is SQIVND (reference sequence). The CDR3 DNA follows: TGTGCCAGTAGTACTGACAGAGTCTCTGGAAACACCATATATTTT. Its translation is CASSTDRVSGNTIYF.

This chain uses TRBV12-5 with TRBJ1-3, with D tentatively TRBD1 (5 bases). The V gene's germline CDR1 is LGHNT and CDR2 FRNRAP. CDR3 size: 15 residues. The ends were cut back, 7 bases at V and 0 bases at J, with 13 bases in the middle. The CDR3 region is CASAFGASSGNTIYF. The DNA for the CDR3 is TGTGCTAGTGCTTTTGGGGCCAGCTCTGGAAACACCATATATTTT.

The chain joins TRBV18 to TRBJ1-6, with a weak D call TRBD1 (6 bases). The germline gives CDR1 KGHSH, CDR2 LQKENI. CDR3 length equals 15 residues. V lost 3 bases and J 5 bases, leaving 11 bases between the germline ends. The CDR3 spells CASSPRTVDNSPLHF. CDR3 bases: TGTGCCAGCTCACCCAGGACAGTGGATAATTCACCCCTCCACTTT. Drawing the rest from reference TRBV18 and TRBJ1-6, the complete variable domain is NAGVMQNPRHLVRRRGQEARLRCSPMKGHSHVYWYRQLPEEGLKFMVYLQKENIIDESGMPKERFSAEFPKEGPSILRIQQVVRGDSAAYFCASSPRTVDNSPLHFGNGTRLTVT.

The genes are TRBV3-1 (or the pseudogene TRBV3-2) and TRBJ2-7, with TRBD2 matching over 12 bases. The CDR3 sequence is 16 residues long. Germline CDR1 LGHDT, CDR2 YNNKEL (reference sequence). V was clipped by 1 base and J by 7 bases; unmatched bases: 8. CDR3 amino acids: CASSQVGGTSGLEQYF. Written as DNA, the CDR3 is TGTGCCAGCAGCCAAGTAGGAGGGACTAGCGGGTTGGAGCAGTACTTC.

The chain has TRBV7-2 and TRBJ2-7, with D uncertain. The V and J ends lost 5 bases and 3 bases respectively, with 17 bases between them. Germline loops: CDR1 SGHTA, CDR2 FQGNSA. The CDR3 has 15 residues. CDR3 sequence (DNA): TGTGCCAGCAGCCCATCTCAGGCAACACTCTACGAGCAGTACTTC. Residues: CASSPSQATLYEQYF.

J is TRBJ2-1 and V is TRBV7-3, with 9 bases lining up with TRBD2. J lost 4 bases, V lost 5 bases, and 9 bases had no gene match. The CDR3 spans 16 residues. CDR1 and CDR2 from the germline V gene are SGHTA and FQGTGA. The CDR3: CASSQRLAARYNEQFF. CDR3 sequence (DNA): TGTGCCAGCAGCCAGCGACTAGCGGCAAGGTACAATGAGCAGTTCTTC.